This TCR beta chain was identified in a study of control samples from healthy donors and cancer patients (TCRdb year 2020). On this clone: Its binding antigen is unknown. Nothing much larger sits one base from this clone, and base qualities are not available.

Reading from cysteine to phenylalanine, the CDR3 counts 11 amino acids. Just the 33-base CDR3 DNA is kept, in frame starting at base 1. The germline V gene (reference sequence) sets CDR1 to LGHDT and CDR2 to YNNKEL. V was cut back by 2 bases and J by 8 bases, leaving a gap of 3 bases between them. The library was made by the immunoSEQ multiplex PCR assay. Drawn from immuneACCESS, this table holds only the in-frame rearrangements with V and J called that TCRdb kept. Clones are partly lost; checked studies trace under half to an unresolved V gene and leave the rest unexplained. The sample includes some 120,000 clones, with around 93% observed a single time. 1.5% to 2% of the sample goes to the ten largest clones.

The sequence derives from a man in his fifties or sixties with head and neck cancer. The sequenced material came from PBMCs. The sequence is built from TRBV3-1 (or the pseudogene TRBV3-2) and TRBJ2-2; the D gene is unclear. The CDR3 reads CASSQRGELFF. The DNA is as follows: TGTGCCAGCAGCCAAAGGGGGGAGCTGTTTTTT.